A selection of T cell receptor beta chains follows, all from one sample in a study of blood T cells in healthy people across ages. TCRdb independently ran MiXCR on the 5' RACE reads; one entry per CDR3 protein. The data contain under 700,000 distinct CDR3 sequences, around 24% of them singletons. The sample also formed part of further work on T cells of mothers and their children.

Sequences were obtained from blood. The receptors come from a boy aged 5-17 years in good health. CDR3s leave out the opening cysteine and the closing phenylalanine or tryptophan. The D gene is left open where the match is weak.

TRBV9	NA	ASSVGQDYGYT
TRBV10-3	NA	AISEMDVGEQY
TRBV12-5	NA	ASGLLHNYGYT
TRBV14	NA	ASSQRLMGGYT
TRBV4-2	TRBD1	ASSPRRDRVSYEQY
TRBV15	TRBD1	ATSNRPGQGNTEAF
TRBV9	NA	ASSVEGGGPSETQY
TRBV7-3	NA	ASSLNGRSGNTIY
TRBV7-2	TRBD2	ASSLAALAGFSGANVLT
TRBV4-2	TRBD2	ASSPGLAGEDIQY
TRBV2	TRBD1	AGAAQGGNTEAF
TRBV7-3	NA	ASSSILQGQGTDTQY
TRBV9	TRBD2	ASSTSAAPNEQF
TRBV20-1	NA	SASGPDVAEAF
TRBV30	TRBD1	AWASRQGDSYEQY
TRBV5-1	NA	ASSLGPRGTDTQY
TRBV20-1	NA	SARDLKVEIPQY
TRBV20-1	TRBD2	SASQSSGSTIQY
TRBV10-3	NA	AIQGYGANVLT
TRBV7-3	TRBD1	ASSSSRQGTGELF
TRBV6-1	NA	ASSEGASKNIQY
TRBV6-1	TRBD1	ASSGLTGAGEQF
TRBV6-5	NA	ASSESVQETQY
TRBV7-2	NA	ASSSRGWDGYT
TRBV6-2/TRBV6-3	NA	ASRNTGNDEQF
TRBV6-1	NA	ASSERGGTSTDTQY
TRBV28	NA	ASSFDRGSGANVLT
TRBV15	TRBD1	ASSRGRQDRYSPLH
TRBV28	NA	ASTTRASVSDTQY